These 21 T cell receptor beta chains originate from one sample sequenced in a study of shared clonotypes between healthy human individuals. Assay used: immunoSEQ multiplex PCR; TCRdb lists only in-frame clones, some missing. Here the sample spans some 1.5 million clones, 95% to 99% being singletons. Sequenced: naive CD4+ T cells sorted from blood. The subset is: CD45RA+ positively selected. These TCRs come from a man aged 25 to 40 in good health.

This clone was seen just once. CDR3 sequence reads: CASSPIPTGDSNTEAFF. The CDR3 DNA sequence: TGTGCCAGCTCACCGATACCAACAGGGGACTCGAACACTGAAGCTTTCTTT. The genes are TRBV18 and TRBJ1-1; 7 nucleotides match TRBD1. The CDR3 contains 17 residues. The germline V gene has CDR1 KGHSH and CDR2 LQKENI. V was clipped by 3 bases and J by 1 base; unmatched bases: 11.

The table lists this clone with a few counts. The rearrangement joins TRBV2 to TRBJ2-3; no clear D gene. Trimming shortened V by 1 base and J by 2 bases, and 4 bases separated the two germline ends. The CDR3 runs 13 residues. Germline CDR1 reads SNHLY; CDR2 reads FYNNEI. CDR3 loop: CASSEVSTDTQYF. The CDR3 DNA sequence: TGTGCCAGCAGTGAAGTGTCCACAGATACGCAGTATTTT.

The V and J genes are TRBV12-2 and TRBJ2-1; the table's D call, TRBD2, was not checked against the DNA. TRBV12-2 corresponds to a pseudogene. The CDR3 runs to 17 residues. The DNA of the CDR3 is TGTGCAAGTCGCCCAATACGACTAGCGGGATCCACAAATGAGCAGTTCTTC. It encodes CASRPIRLAGSTNEQFF.

This chain links TRBV5-5 with TRBJ1-4; 9 bases are a match to TRBD1. With 4 bases clipped from V and 8 bases from J, the junction kept 3 bases outside the gene matches. Germline CDR1 is SGHKS and CDR2 is YYEKEE (reference sequence). The CDR3 consists of 13 residues. This CDR3 is CASSGGTGEKLFF. CDR3 bases: TGTGCCAGCAGCGGCGGGACAGGGGAAAAACTGTTTTTT.

The V and J genes are TRBV25-1 and TRBJ2-7; D not resolved. The CDR3 runs to 11 residues. V was trimmed by 1 base and J by 5 bases, leaving 3 bases between them. Germline CDR1 MGHDK, CDR2 SYGVNS. The chain's CDR3 is CASSESNEQYF. The CDR3 bases are TGTGCCAGCAGTGAATCTAACGAGCAGTACTTC.

The V and J genes are TRBV11-2 and TRBJ1-5; TRBD1 might be the D (6 bases). V was shortened by 4 bases and J by 4 bases, with 14 bases between the two germline ends. The CDR3 has 15 residues. Germline-derived CDR1 and CDR2 are SGHAT and FQNNGV. CDR3 coding DNA: TGTGCCAGCAGCTCCCAGGGGCTGAGGAATCAGCCCCAGCATTTT. This encodes CASSSQGLRNQPQHF.

This chain uses TRBV7-3 with TRBJ2-1, with a weak D call TRBD2 (6 bases). The germline CDR1 and CDR2 sequences are SGHTA and FQGTGA. Trimming stripped 2 bases from V and 6 bases from J, with 14 bases between. The CDR3 sequence is 15 residues long. In DNA form, the CDR3 reads TGTGCCAGCAGCTTAGGGTCTCTAGCGATCAATGAGCAGTTCTTC. Translating gives CASSLGSLAINEQFF. Supplemented by reference TRBV7-3 and TRBJ2-1, the full variable domain reads GAGVSQTPSNKVTEKGKYVELRCDPISGHTALYWYRQSLGQGPEFLIYFQGTGAADDSGLPNDRFFAVRPEGSVSTLKIQRTERGDSAVYLCASSLGSLAINEQFFGPGTRLTVL.

The chain links TRBV5-1 to TRBJ2-2; D is perhaps TRBD2 (6 bases). Trimming cost V 3 bases and J 15 bases, with 15 bases left between them. Germline lookup yields CDR1 SGHRS and CDR2 YFSETQ. CDR3 size: 12 residues. CDR3: CASSSPAGRVFF. As DNA, the CDR3 is TGCGCCAGCAGCTCCCCAGCGGGTAGGGTGTTTTTT.

The chain employs TRBV27 and TRBJ2-3; TRBD2 matches at 8 bases. CDR3 length: 15 amino acids. V lost 2 bases, J lost 4 bases, and 5 bases stayed unmatched. CDR1 is MNHEY, CDR2 SMNVEV, per germline (reference sequence). The CDR3 DNA follows: TGTGCCAGCAGTTTACTCGGGAGGGTGGCAGATACGCAGTATTTT. It codes for CASSLLGRVADTQYF.

The chain uses TRBV4-1 and TRBJ1-2; no firm D call. The V and J ends lost 3 bases and 4 bases respectively, with 18 bases between them. CDR1 and CDR2 (germline): MGHRA, YSYEKL. This CDR3 has 16 amino acids. The CDR3 reads CASSHNKIKRGYGYTF. The CDR3 DNA sequence: TGCGCCAGCAGCCATAACAAAATAAAGCGGGGCTATGGCTACACCTTC.

This chain uses TRBV5-1 with TRBJ2-1; 7 bases map to TRBD2. This CDR3 has 14 residues. The germline gives CDR1 SGHRS, CDR2 YFSETQ. The junction had 4 bases not matched to a gene; V was cut back by 2 bases and J by 5 bases. The CDR3 sequence is CASSLSSGHNEQFF. Here the CDR3 DNA reads TGCGCCAGCAGCTTATCTAGCGGACACAATGAGCAGTTCTTC.

J is TRBJ2-1 and V is TRBV7-2, with 13 bases that match TRBD2. The V gene end was trimmed by 8 bases and the J gene end by 14 bases; junction bases not matched to a gene: 12. The CDR3 spans 14 residues. The germline V gene encodes CDR1 SGHTA and CDR2 FQGNSA. CDR3 sequence reads: CASDRLAGGTGEFF. CDR3 bases: TGTGCCAGCGACCGACTAGCGGGAGGCACGGGGGAGTTCTTC.

V gene TRBV28 combines with J gene TRBJ2-1; 7 bases fit TRBD2. The germline gives CDR1 MDHEN, CDR2 SYDVKM. CDR3 length equals 13 residues. V lost 8 bases and J lost 5; bases outside the gene matches: 6. CDR3 sequence reads: CASQSGTNNEQFF. CDR3 DNA: TGTGCCAGCCAAAGCGGGACTAACAATGAGCAGTTCTTC.

This sequence joins TRBV28 and TRBJ1-1; the D gene is possibly TRBD1 (6 bases). Germline V gene sequence: CDR1 MDHEN, CDR2 SYDVKM. Trimming stripped 9 bases from V and 5 bases from J, with 13 bases between. The CDR3 contains 12 residues. CDR3 loop: CASGGRRTEAFF. The CDR3, as DNA: TGTGCCAGTGGGGGCCGGAGGACTGAAGCTTTCTTT.

The sample holds a few counts of this clone. V and J are TRBV6-1 and TRBJ2-2; 11 bases are a match to TRBD2. This CDR3 has 16 residues. Germline assignment: CDR1 MNHNS and CDR2 SASEGT. The V segment lost 3 bases and the J segment 6 bases; nucleotides outside the gene matches: 6. This CDR3 reads CASSDPGLAAAGELFF. CDR3 nucleotide sequence: TGTGCCAGCAGTGACCCGGGACTAGCGGCCGCCGGGGAGCTGTTTTTT.

V is TRBV5-1 and J is TRBJ2-7, with a tentative D call TRBD1 (7 bases). The CDR3 loop spans 14 amino acids. The V and J ends lost 4 bases and 3 bases respectively, with 14 bases between them. Germline V gene lookup returns CDR1 SGHRS and CDR2 YFSETQ. The CDR3 DNA reads TGCGCCAGCAGCAGCGGGCAGGGGGACTACGAGCAGTACTTC. It yields the protein CASSSGQGDYEQYF. The full variable domain, its missing parts supplied by reference TRBV5-1 and TRBJ2-7, is KAGVTQTPRYLIKTRGQQVTLSCSPISGHRSVSWYQQTPGQGLQFLFEYFSETQRNKGNFPGRFSGRQFSNSRSEMNVSTLELGDSALYLCASSSGQGDYEQYFGPGTRLTVT.

The CDR3 DNA sequence: TGTGCCAGCAGTCGAACAGGGTTAAATCTTGAACCCCAGCATTTT. Its translation: CASSRTGLNLEPQHF. V and J are TRBV9 and TRBJ1-5; possible D gene TRBD1, 6 bases. The CDR3 extends over 15 amino acids. CDR1 and CDR2 (germline): SGDLS, YYNGEE. The germline V and J ends were trimmed by 5 bases and 10 bases, with 22 bases remaining between them.

The chain carries TRBV9 and TRBJ2-5; possibly TRBD1 or TRBD2 for D (5 bases each). CDR1 SGDLS and CDR2 YYNGEE come from the germline V gene. The CDR3 runs 14 residues. V was clipped by 4 bases and J by 2 bases, with 12 bases between them. CDR3 sequence reads: CASSTGTNQETQYF. The CDR3 DNA sequence: TGTGCCAGCAGCACTGGGACCAATCAAGAGACCCAGTACTTC.

CDR3: CASRRTGVLNSYEQYF. DNA of the CDR3: TGTGCCAGTAGGAGGACAGGGGTTTTGAACTCCTACGAGCAGTACTTC. This sequence joins TRBV19 and TRBJ2-7; TRBD1 matches 9 bases. The germline CDR1 and CDR2 sequences are LNHDA and SQIVND (reference sequence). V shed 6 bases and J 0 bases; nucleotides not matched to a gene: 9. This CDR3 region has 16 residues.

The gene calls are TRBV18 and TRBJ1-5; D remains unclear. The germline CDR1 and CDR2 sequences are KGHSH and LQKENI. Trimming took 3 bases from V and 5 from J, leaving 11 bases between them. The CDR3 consists of 14 residues. The CDR3 here is CASSPFPVDQPQHF. The CDR3 nucleotides are TGTGCCAGCTCACCTTTCCCAGTCGATCAGCCCCAGCATTTT.

The genes are TRBV27 and TRBJ2-2, with D unresolved. CDR3 length: 14 residues. Trimming removed 2 bases from V and 7 bases from J, with 11 bases in between. Germline values: CDR1 MNHEY, CDR2 SMNVEV (reference sequence). CDR3 in amino acids: CASSLEAGIGELFF. The CDR3, as DNA: TGTGCCAGCAGTTTAGAAGCCGGAATCGGGGAGCTGTTTTTT.